These T cell receptor beta chains were read from a single sample in a study of spatial heterogeneity in lung cancer. TCRdb processed the 5' RACE reads anew with MiXCR; each CDR3 protein has one entry. The table records more than 60,000 distinct CDR3 sequences, approximately 8% of them present only once. The sample consisted of PBMCs, taken at surgery. All receptors derive from a male donor with early-stage non-small cell lung cancer. Each CDR3 is given with its conserved first and last residue. The D gene is left open where the match is weak. Only part of the rows carry a size: once, few, many, or a class if the clone is expanded.

clone_size	v_call	j_call	d_call	cdr3_aa	cdr3_nt
NA	TRBV4-3	TRBJ1-1	TRBD1	CASSQVLTGRAFF	TGCGCCAGCAGCCAAGTTCTGACAGGGAGAGCTTTCTTT
few	TRBV9	TRBJ1-2	TRBD1	CASSVGGQGLYYGYTF	TGTGCCAGCAGCGTAGGAGGACAGGGCCTCTACTATGGCTACACCTTC
many	TRBV10-2	TRBJ2-1	NA	CATGGLIYNEQFF	TGCGCCACAGGGGGACTTATCTACAATGAGCAGTTCTTC
few	TRBV6-2/TRBV6-3	TRBJ2-5	NA	CASSYRQATQYF	TGTGCCAGCAGTTACCGACAGGCGACCCAGTACTTC
many	TRBV10-3	TRBJ1-6	NA	CATRRSETNSPLHF	TGTGCCACCAGACGGTCGGAAACTAATTCACCCCTCCACTTT
many	TRBV29-1	TRBJ1-1	TRBD1	CSVAYRGPDTEAFF	TGCAGCGTTGCCTACAGGGGGCCGGACACTGAAGCTTTCTTT
once	TRBV20-1	TRBJ1-5	NA	CSASTGQNNQPQHF	TGCAGTGCCTCAACTGGACAGAACAATCAGCCCCAGCATTTT
many	TRBV29-1	TRBJ2-7	NA	CSVSRGGEYEQYF	TGCAGCGTTTCCAGGGGAGGGGAGTACGAGCAGTACTTC
NA	TRBV27	TRBJ1-1	NA	CATTTGTEAFF	TGTGCCACAACGACGGGCACTGAAGCTTTCTTT
many	TRBV7-3	TRBJ2-1	NA	CASSLTSFSYNEQFF	TGTGCCAGCAGCTTAACCAGCTTTTCCTACAATGAGCAGTTCTTC
NA	TRBV7-7	TRBJ2-7	NA	CASSFRGQPTYEQYF	TGTGCTAGCAGCTTTCGAGGGCAACCTACCTACGAGCAGTACTTC
NA	TRBV7-2	TRBJ2-7	TRBD2	CASSAGLAELEQYF	TGTGCCAGCAGCGCGGGACTAGCGGAGCTCGAGCAGTACTTC
few	TRBV11-3	TRBJ2-1	NA	CASSPRTFSSYNEQFF	TGTGCCAGCAGCCCCAGGACTTTTAGCTCCTACAATGAGCAGTTCTTC
NA	TRBV12-3/TRBV12-4	TRBJ2-1	NA	CASSLEGGWNEQFF	TGTGCCAGCAGTTTAGAGGGGGGGTGGAATGAGCAGTTCTTC
many	TRBV18	TRBJ2-5	NA	CASSPGTGDQETQYF	TGTGCCAGCTCACCCGGGACCGGGGACCAAGAGACCCAGTACTTC
many	TRBV5-1	TRBJ1-2	TRBD1	CASSWGQGTYGYTF	TGCGCCAGCAGCTGGGGACAGGGGACCTATGGCTACACCTTC
many	TRBV5-1	TRBJ2-2	NA	CASSFRDTNTGELFF	TGCGCCAGCAGCTTTCGGGACACTAACACCGGGGAGCTGTTTTTT